Listed below are T cell receptor beta chains from one sample, sequenced in a study of blood T cell repertoires in COVID-19. Sequenced by immunoSEQ multiplex PCR; TCRdb stores in-frame clones only, minus some. In the table there are a few hundred thousand clones, less than 85% of which are singletons. What was sequenced was peripheral blood. These receptors came from a woman aged 18-29 years with acute or convalescent COVID-19. Each CDR3 is given with its conserved first and last residue. Each record gives: CDR3 length, J gene, V gene, clone size, D gene, CDR3 DNA, CDR3 protein. D genes are given only for firm matches. The size of a clone is reported for some rows only, either as once, few or many, or as a class for expanded clones.

>14|TRBJ1-5|TRBV6-6|NA|NA
TGTGCCAGCAGTCGGGGCGTTAGCAATCAGCCCCAGCATTTT
CASSRGVSNQPQHF
>16|TRBJ1-5|TRBV6-5|NA|TRBD1
TGTGCCAGCAGTTACCTAGAAACAGGGGGCGATCAGCCCCAGCATTTT
CASSYLETGGDQPQHF
>15|TRBJ2-7|TRBV28|NA|NA
TGTGCCAGCTCCCGGAAAGGGGCGGGAATCTACGAGCAGTACTTC
CASSRKGAGIYEQYF
>14|TRBJ1-4|TRBV4-3|NA|TRBD1
TGCGCCAGCAGCAAAACAGGGGTTAGAGAAAAACTGTTTTTT
CASSKTGVREKLFF
>16|TRBJ1-1|TRBV6-5|NA|TRBD1
TGTGCCAGCAGTTACCCCCAGGGGGCGAAGGACACTGAAGCTTTCTTT
CASSYPQGAKDTEAFF
>18|TRBJ1-5|TRBV2|NA|TRBD1
TGTGCCAGCAGTGAATTCGGAGGACAGGGTAAGATTAGTCAGCCCCAGCATTTT
CASSEFGGQGKISQPQHF
>13|TRBJ1-2|TRBV12-3/TRBV12-4|few|NA
TGTGCCAGCAGTTTTGTTGCAGGGGATGGCTACACCTTC
CASSFVAGDGYTF
>13|TRBJ2-5|TRBV18|NA|TRBD2
TGTGCCAGCTCAGCGGGGGTTTGGGAGACCCAGTACTTC
CASSAGVWETQYF
>16|TRBJ2-1|TRBV24-1|NA|TRBD2
TGTGCCACCAGTGATCTTGGGACTAAAGGCTACAATGAGCAGTTCTTC
CATSDLGTKGYNEQFF
>15|TRBJ2-1|TRBV5-6|NA|TRBD2
TGTGCCAGCAGCCCAGCGGGGGGGTCTTACAATGAGCAGTTCTTC
CASSPAGGSYNEQFF
>15|TRBJ2-1|TRBV3-1/TRBV3-2|NA|NA
TGTGCCAGCAGCCCCCGGGGGAACTCCTACAATGAGCAGTTCTTC
CASSPRGNSYNEQFF
>17|TRBJ2-5|TRBV28|once|TRBD1
TGTGCCAGCAGTTGGGCGGCGGACAGGGAAGGCGTGGAGACCCAGTACTTC
CASSWAADREGVETQYF
>13|TRBJ2-3|TRBV2|NA|NA
TGTGCCAGCAGTGGGTCAGGGTTAGATACGCAGTATTTT
CASSGSGLDTQYF
>14|TRBJ2-1|TRBV15|NA|TRBD2
TGTGCCACCCAACCCGGGACTAGCGGCAATGAGCAGTTCTTC
CATQPGTSGNEQFF
>15|TRBJ1-6|TRBV25-1|few|TRBD1
TGTGCCAGCAGTCCGGGACAGGGTGGGGGTTCACCCCTCCACTTT
CASSPGQGGGSPLHF
>15|TRBJ1-5|TRBV2|NA|NA
TGTGCCAGCAGTGAACAAGGGGCGGATAATCAGCCCCAGCATTTT
CASSEQGADNQPQHF
>16|TRBJ1-6|TRBV2|once|NA
TGTGCCAGCAGGCCCGAACGAACACCGTATAATTCACCCCTCCACTTT
CASRPERTPYNSPLHF
>16|TRBJ1-2|TRBV28|NA|NA
TGTGCCAGCAGTAAGGGGCAGGGAGGGGATTCCTATGGCTACACCTTC
CASSKGQGGDSYGYTF
>14|TRBJ1-2|TRBV3-1/TRBV3-2|NA|NA
TGTGCCAGCAGCCAGCCGACAGGACCTTATGGCTACACCTTC
CASSQPTGPYGYTF
>14|TRBJ1-2|TRBV28|NA|TRBD1
TGTGCCAGCACCCGGGACAGGGTTACCTATGGCTACACCTTC
CASTRDRVTYGYTF
>18|TRBJ1-5|TRBV6-2/TRBV6-3|few|NA
TGTGCCAGCAGTTACAGACGAGGACAGAATAATAGCAATCAGCCCCAGCATTTT
CASSYRRGQNNSNQPQHF
>15|TRBJ2-5|TRBV27|NA|TRBD2
TGTGCCAGCAGGACGGGGAGCGGGAACCAAGAGACCCAGTACTTC
CASRTGSGNQETQYF
>14|TRBJ1-3|TRBV7-9|NA|NA
TGTGCCAGCAGCTCCATCACCCCCCGGGACACCATATATTTT
CASSSITPRDTIYF
>15|TRBJ1-1|TRBV11-2|NA|NA
TGTGCCAGCAGCTCCGTCGGACTGTTAAACACTGAAGCTTTCTTT
CASSSVGLLNTEAFF
>14|TRBJ2-7|TRBV4-2|NA|TRBD2
TGTGCCAGCAGCGCACTAGCGGGAGCTTTCGAGCAGTACTTC
CASSALAGAFEQYF
>12|TRBJ2-1|TRBV5-4|NA|NA
TGTGCCAGCTTGGACTACTACAATGAGCAGTTCTTC
CASLDYYNEQFF
>14|TRBJ2-7|TRBV5-1|NA|TRBD1
TGCGCCAGCAGCTCGACAGGGCCCTCCTACGAGCAGTACTTC
CASSSTGPSYEQYF
>14|TRBJ2-5|TRBV5-6|NA|NA
TGTGCCAGCAGCTTGGTGCCAGACCAAGAGACCCAGTACTTC
CASSLVPDQETQYF
>15|TRBJ1-2|TRBV2|few|TRBD1
TGTGCCAGCATTCCCTACAGGGGAATAGGCTATGGCTACACCTTC
CASIPYRGIGYGYTF
>14|TRBJ2-7|TRBV3-1/TRBV3-2|NA|NA
TGTGCCAGCAGCCAGGGCTGGACTACCTACGAGCAGTACTTC
CASSQGWTTYEQYF
>19|TRBJ2-3|TRBV9|NA|NA
TGTGCCAGCAGCGTCTCCGGGACACAGTATATCCCCGACACAGATACGCAGTATTTT
CASSVSGTQYIPDTDTQYF
>16|TRBJ2-7|TRBV28|NA|NA
TGTGCCAGCAGTTCCGCAGGGGCGCCTGAGGCCTACGAGCAGTACTTC
CASSSAGAPEAYEQYF
>19|TRBJ2-6|TRBV14|NA|NA
TGTGCCAGCAGCCGACCCTCGGGACGGGGGAGCTCTGGGGCCAACGTCCTGACTTTC
CASSRPSGRGSSGANVLTF
>12|TRBJ2-7|TRBV7-9|NA|NA
TGTGCCAGCAGCCCGGGTCCCTACGAGCAGTACTTC
CASSPGPYEQYF
>12|TRBJ1-4|TRBV27|NA|NA
TGTGCCAGCGGCAGGGGAAGGGAAAAACTGTTTTTT
CASGRGREKLFF
>15|TRBJ2-5|TRBV15|NA|TRBD2
TGTGCCACCAGCAAACCTAGCGGGCCCCAAGAGACCCAGTACTTC
CATSKPSGPQETQYF
>16|TRBJ2-7|TRBV19|NA|TRBD2
TGTGCCAGTAGGCGGACGGCCGCTAGCGGGAGGTACGAGCAGTACTTC
CASRRTAASGRYEQYF
>15|TRBJ2-1|TRBV6-5|NA|TRBD2
TGTGCCAGCAGGGGGGGACTAGCAGGGTACAATGAGCAGTTCTTC
CASRGGLAGYNEQFF
>13|TRBJ2-1|TRBV10-2|NA|TRBD1
TGCGCCGTCGGGACAGGGGTCGGCAATGAGCAGTTCTTC
CAVGTGVGNEQFF
>14|TRBJ2-7|TRBV15|NA|TRBD2
TGTGCCACCAGCAGAGATATAACTAGCGGCGAGCAGTACTTC
CATSRDITSGEQYF
>14|TRBJ1-1|TRBV6-5|NA|NA
TGTGCCAGCAGCCGGGGTTTCGGGAACACTGAAGCTTTCTTT
CASSRGFGNTEAFF
>16|TRBJ2-7|TRBV7-2|once|TRBD2
TGTGCCAGCAGCTTAGCGGCAGTAGCGGGAGTGTACGAGCAGTACTTC
CASSLAAVAGVYEQYF
>14|TRBJ1-2|TRBV5-1|NA|TRBD1
TGCGCCAGCAGCTCGGGACAGTATGAATATGGCTACACCTTC
CASSSGQYEYGYTF
>16|TRBJ2-1|TRBV18|NA|TRBD2
TGTGCCAGCTCACTCCCTTTAGCGGGAATATACAATGAGCAGTTCTTC
CASSLPLAGIYNEQFF
>15|TRBJ2-2|TRBV19|NA|NA
TGTGCCAGTAGTATGGCCAGGGTAGGGGCCGGGGAGCTGTTTTTT
CASSMARVGAGELFF
>20|TRBJ2-1|TRBV3-1/TRBV3-2|NA|TRBD2
TGTGCCAGCAGCCCGTCAACTAGCGGGAGGGTTTTCGCGTCCTACAATGAGCAGTTCTTC
CASSPSTSGRVFASYNEQFF
>15|TRBJ2-2|TRBV5-4|NA|NA
TGTGCCAGCAGCTTGTTTCGGGTTGGCACCGGGGAGCTGTTTTTT
CASSLFRVGTGELFF
>15|TRBJ2-2|TRBV15|NA|NA
TGTGCCACCAGCAGCGACCGGGGGAACACCGGGGAGCTGTTTTTT
CATSSDRGNTGELFF
>15|TRBJ1-1|TRBV9|NA|TRBD1
TGTGCCAGCAGCCCCGAGACAGGGGCGTACACTGAAGCTTTCTTT
CASSPETGAYTEAFF
>14|TRBJ2-7|TRBV7-2|once|NA
TGTGCCAGCAGCTTAGGACGGAGGACTTACGAGCAGTACTTC
CASSLGRRTYEQYF
>14|TRBJ2-5|TRBV5-4|NA|TRBD1
TGTGCCAGCAGCCAACAGGGGGCGACGGAGACCCAGTACTTC
CASSQQGATETQYF
>15|TRBJ1-2|TRBV28|NA|NA
TGTGCCAGCCGACCGGCGGGGGGGCGAGGGTATGGCTACACCTTC
CASRPAGGRGYGYTF